Sequencing of this T cell receptor (beta chain) was carried out in a study of T cell repertoires in cytomegalovirus infection. Background on the study: In public TCR beta signatures, there were indications of both CMV infection and matching HLA type.

Germline V gene lookup returns CDR1 MNHEY and CDR2 SVGEGT. V lost 8 bases and J 4 bases, leaving 14 bases between the germline ends. The CDR3 is 13 residues long. Using its own MiXCR run on the reads, TCRdb lists one record per CDR3 protein. The table includes 27,000 or so distinct CDR3 sequences, under 20% detected once. General study points: CMV-specific HLA-C-restricted TCR beta clonotypes dominated the ex vivo response. Carriers of CMV and the relevant HLA type were discriminated by public TCR beta frequency.

This clonotype was picked up a small number of times. The antigen is unknown. This sample comprised CD8+ T cells from cultured PBMCs, obtained from culture after CMV antigen stimulation. The TCR comes from a human donor in good health (CMV status not recorded). Some clones in this sample may be carry-over from other donors' samples. The V call is TRBV6-2 or TRBV6-3, the J call TRBJ1-2; D is uncertain. CDR3 nucleotides: TGTGCCAGCCTAGACCGTGCCCTCTATGGCTACACCTTC. Encoded protein: CASLDRALYGYTF.